This T cell receptor (beta chain) appears in the sequencing data of a study of shared clonotypes between healthy human individuals. None of the donors, who were healthy HIV-negative adults, had recently had acute infections or vaccinations. Unsorted samples, those not sorted, used approximately 100 million PBMCs for genomic DNA. The CDR3 totals 14 residues. Trimming stripped 3 bases from V and 2 bases from J, with 12 bases between. Germline V gives CDR1 SGDLS, CDR2 YYNGEE. The table came from immunoSEQ multiplex PCR; TCRdb's copy has only in-frame clones and leaves some out. In the table there are 450,000 to 650,000 clones, roughly four fifths of which are singletons.

The genes are TRBV9 and TRBJ2-7, with unresolved D. The source is a woman aged 40 to 49 in good health. Some clones in this sample may be carry-over from other donors' samples. Sequenced sample: PBMCs. CDR3 sequence (DNA): TGTGCCAGCAGCGCCTCCACAGACACCTACGAGCAGTACTTC. It encodes CASSASTDTYEQYF.